This TCR beta chain was obtained from a study of blood T cell repertoires in COVID-19. This table comes from immunoSEQ multiplex PCR, and its TCRdb copy is limited to in-frame clones, with some not included. The sample lists some 120,000 clones; approximately 80% were seen once. The germline V and J ends were trimmed by 3 bases and 4 bases, with 10 bases remaining between them. The germline gives CDR1 SGHTA, CDR2 FQGNSA. The CDR3 covers 14 residues. This clonotype was obtained from a woman in her fifties or sixties with acute or convalescent COVID-19. The sequenced material came from peripheral blood. The chain is built from TRBV7-2 and TRBJ1-5; TRBD1 is a possible D gene (6 bases). CDR3 region: CASSFGGPNQPQHF. In DNA form, the CDR3 reads TGTGCCAGCAGCTTCGGGGGGCCGAATCAGCCCCAGCATTTT.